This paragraph reports one TCR beta chain. Its antigen is as yet unknown. This record comes from a study of cytomegalovirus exposure and HLA in healthy donors. Study-level points and caveats: When presence/absence was analysed, sequencing depth was taken to be roughly uniform across donors.

PCR used 60 Vbeta primers and 13 Jbeta primers. Profiled with immunoSEQ multiplex PCR; TCRdb holds only in-frame clones, not every one. The sample carries approximately 110,000 clones, roughly 14% recorded once. The source material was PBMCs. The source is a woman aged 18-29 years in good health and CMV-seronegative.

Here the CDR3 reads CAWSTTGYGYTF. CDR3 sequence (DNA): TGTGCCTGGAGCACGACAGGGTATGGCTACACCTTC. The chain is built from TRBV30 and TRBJ1-2; TRBD1 aligns across 7 bases. The CDR3 consists of 12 residues. V dropped 3 bases and J dropped 5; count of bases not matched to a gene: 3. From germline, CDR1 is GTSNPN and CDR2 SVGIG (reference sequence).